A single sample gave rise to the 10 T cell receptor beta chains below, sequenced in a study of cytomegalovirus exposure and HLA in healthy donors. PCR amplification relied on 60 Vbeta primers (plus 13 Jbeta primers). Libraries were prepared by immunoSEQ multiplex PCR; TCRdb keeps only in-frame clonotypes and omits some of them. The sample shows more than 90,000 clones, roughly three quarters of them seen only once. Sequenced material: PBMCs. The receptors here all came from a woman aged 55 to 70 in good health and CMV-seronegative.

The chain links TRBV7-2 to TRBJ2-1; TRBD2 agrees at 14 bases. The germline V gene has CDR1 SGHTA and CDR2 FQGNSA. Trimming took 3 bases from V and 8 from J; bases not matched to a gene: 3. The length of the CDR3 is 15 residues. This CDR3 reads CASSFGLAGGHEQFF. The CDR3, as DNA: TGTGCCAGCAGCTTCGGACTAGCGGGAGGACATGAGCAGTTCTTC.

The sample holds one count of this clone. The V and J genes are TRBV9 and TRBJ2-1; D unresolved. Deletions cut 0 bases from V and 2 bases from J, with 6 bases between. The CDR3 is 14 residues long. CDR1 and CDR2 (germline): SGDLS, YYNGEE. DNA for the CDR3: TGTGCCAGCAGCGTAGGGTTAGCCTACAATGAGCAGTTCTTC. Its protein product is CASSVGLAYNEQFF.

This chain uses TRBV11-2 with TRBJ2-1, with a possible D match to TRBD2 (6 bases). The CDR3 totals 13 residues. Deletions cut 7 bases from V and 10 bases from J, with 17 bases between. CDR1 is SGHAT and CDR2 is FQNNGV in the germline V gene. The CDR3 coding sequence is TGTGCCAGCACCCTGGGGGGATTAGGGGAGCAGTTCTTC. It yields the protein CASTLGGLGEQFF.

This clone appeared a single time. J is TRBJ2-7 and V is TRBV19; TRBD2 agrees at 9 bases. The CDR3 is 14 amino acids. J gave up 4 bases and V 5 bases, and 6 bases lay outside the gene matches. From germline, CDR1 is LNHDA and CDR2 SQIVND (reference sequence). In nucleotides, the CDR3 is TGTGCCAGTAGTCCGGCGGGAGGGGGATACGAGCAGTACTTC. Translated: CASSPAGGGYEQYF.

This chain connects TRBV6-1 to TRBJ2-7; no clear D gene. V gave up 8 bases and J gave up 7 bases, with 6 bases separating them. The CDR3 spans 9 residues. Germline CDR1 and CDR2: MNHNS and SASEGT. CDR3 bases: TGTGCCAGCGAGATTGAGCAGTACTTC. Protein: CASEIEQYF.

CDR3 in amino acids: CASRGRDSRQFF. CDR3 bases: TGTGCCAGCAGGGGCCGGGACAGCCGGCAGTTCTTC. This chain connects TRBV6-5 to TRBJ2-1; 7 bases match TRBD1. The V segment lost 6 bases and the J segment 12 bases; nucleotides outside the gene matches: 8. This CDR3 contains 12 residues. CDR1 and CDR2 (germline): MNHEY, SVGAGI.

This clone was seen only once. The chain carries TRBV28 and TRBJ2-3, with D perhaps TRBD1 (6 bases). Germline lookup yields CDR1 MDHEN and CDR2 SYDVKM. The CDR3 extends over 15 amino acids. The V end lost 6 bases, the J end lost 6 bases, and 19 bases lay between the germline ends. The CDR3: CASRSRAGQGDTQYF. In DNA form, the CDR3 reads TGTGCCAGCAGGTCCCGGGCGGGTCAGGGGGATACGCAGTATTTT.

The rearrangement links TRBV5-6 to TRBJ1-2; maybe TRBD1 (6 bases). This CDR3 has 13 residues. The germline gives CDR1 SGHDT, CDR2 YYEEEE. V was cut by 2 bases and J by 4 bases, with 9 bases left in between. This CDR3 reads CASSFNRAYGYTF. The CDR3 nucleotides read TGTGCCAGCAGCTTTAACAGGGCCTATGGCTACACCTTC.

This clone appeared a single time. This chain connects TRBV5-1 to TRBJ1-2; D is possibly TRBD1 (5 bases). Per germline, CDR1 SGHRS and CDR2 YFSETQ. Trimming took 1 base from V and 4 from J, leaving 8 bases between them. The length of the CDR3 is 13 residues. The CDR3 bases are TGCGCCAGCAGCTTGCAGGGAGGCTATGGCTACACCTTC. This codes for CASSLQGGYGYTF.

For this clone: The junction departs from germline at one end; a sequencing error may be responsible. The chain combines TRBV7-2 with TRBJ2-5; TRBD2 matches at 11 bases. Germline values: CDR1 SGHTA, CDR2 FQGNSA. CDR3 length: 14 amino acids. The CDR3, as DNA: TGTGCCAGCAGCCTAGCGGGGGGACAAGAGACCCAGTACTTC. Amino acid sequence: CASSLAGGQETQYF. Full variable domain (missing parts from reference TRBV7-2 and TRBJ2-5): GAGVSQSPSNKVTEKGKDVELRCDPISGHTALYWYRQSLGQGLEFLIYFQGNSAPDKSGLPSDRFSAERTGGSVSTLTIQRTQQEDSAVYLCASSLAGGQETQYFGPGTRLLVL.